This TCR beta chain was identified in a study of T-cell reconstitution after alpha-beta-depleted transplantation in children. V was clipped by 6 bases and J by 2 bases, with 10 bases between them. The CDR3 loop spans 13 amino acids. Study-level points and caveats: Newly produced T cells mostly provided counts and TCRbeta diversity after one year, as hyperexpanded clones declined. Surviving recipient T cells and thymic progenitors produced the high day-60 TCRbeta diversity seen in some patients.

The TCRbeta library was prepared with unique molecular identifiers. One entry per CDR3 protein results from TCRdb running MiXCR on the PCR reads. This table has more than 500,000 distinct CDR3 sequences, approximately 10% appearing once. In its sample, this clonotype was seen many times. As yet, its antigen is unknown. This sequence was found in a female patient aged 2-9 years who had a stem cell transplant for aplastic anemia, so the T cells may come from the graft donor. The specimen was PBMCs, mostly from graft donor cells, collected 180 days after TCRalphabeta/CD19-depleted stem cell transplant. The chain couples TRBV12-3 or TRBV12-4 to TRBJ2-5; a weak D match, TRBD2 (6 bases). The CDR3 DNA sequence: TGTGCCAGCAGGTCGAGCGGGCAAGAGACCCAGTACTTC. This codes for CASRSSGQETQYF.